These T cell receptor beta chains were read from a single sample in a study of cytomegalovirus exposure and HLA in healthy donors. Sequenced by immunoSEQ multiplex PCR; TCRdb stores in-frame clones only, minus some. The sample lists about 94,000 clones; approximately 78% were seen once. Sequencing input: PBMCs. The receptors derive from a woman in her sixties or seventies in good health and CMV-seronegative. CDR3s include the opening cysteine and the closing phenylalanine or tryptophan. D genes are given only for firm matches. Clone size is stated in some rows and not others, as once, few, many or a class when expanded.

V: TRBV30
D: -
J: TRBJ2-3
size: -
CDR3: CAWSVLWRLGGPHTDTQYF
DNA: TGTGCCTGGAGTGTACTCTGGAGACTAGGAGGCCCCCACACAGATACGCAGTATTTT

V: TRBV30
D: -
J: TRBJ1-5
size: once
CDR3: CAWSLKSDQPQHF
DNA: TGTGCCTGGAGCTTGAAGTCAGATCAGCCCCAGCATTTT

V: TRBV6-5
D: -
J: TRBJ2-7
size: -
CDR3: CASIRTAGASYEQYF
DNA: TGTGCCAGCATCAGGACCGCGGGGGCTTCCTACGAGCAGTACTTC

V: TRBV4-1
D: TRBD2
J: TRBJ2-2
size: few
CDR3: CASSQRSGGNTGELFF
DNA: TGCGCCAGCAGCCAACGGAGCGGGGGGAACACCGGGGAGCTGTTTTTT

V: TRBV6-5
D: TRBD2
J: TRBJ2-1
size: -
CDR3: CASSLLAGGIYEQFF
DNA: TGTGCCAGCAGTTTACTAGCGGGAGGTATCTATGAGCAGTTCTTC

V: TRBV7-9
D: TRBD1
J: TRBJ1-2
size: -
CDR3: CASSLSGTGVGYTF
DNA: TGTGCCAGCAGCTTGTCCGGGACAGGGGTCGGCTACACCTTC

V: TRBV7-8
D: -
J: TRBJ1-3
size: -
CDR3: CASSLGPGVNSGNTIYF
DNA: TGTGCCAGCAGCTTAGGTCCAGGCGTCAACTCTGGAAACACCATATATTTT

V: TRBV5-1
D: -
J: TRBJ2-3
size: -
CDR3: CASRLRETSTDTQYF
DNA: TGCGCCAGCAGATTACGGGAAACTAGCACAGATACGCAGTATTTT

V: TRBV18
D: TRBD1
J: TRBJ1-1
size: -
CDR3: CASSRGQGVKNTEAFF
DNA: TGTGCCAGCTCACGGGGACAGGGGGTGAAGAACACTGAAGCTTTCTTT

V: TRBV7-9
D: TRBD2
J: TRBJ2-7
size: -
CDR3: CASRPGASGSYEQYF
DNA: TGTGCCAGCAGACCAGGGGCTAGCGGGAGTTACGAGCAGTACTTC

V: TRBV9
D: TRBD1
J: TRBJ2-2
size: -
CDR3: CASSVGNRGPIGELFF
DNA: TGTGCCAGCAGCGTAGGGAATAGGGGGCCGATCGGGGAGCTGTTTTTT

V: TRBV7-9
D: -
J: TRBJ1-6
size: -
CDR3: CASSVRQGGSPLHF
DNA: TGTGCCAGCAGCGTCAGGCAGGGTGGCTCACCCCTCCACTTT

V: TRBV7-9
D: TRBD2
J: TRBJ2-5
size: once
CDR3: CASSPAGTSAETQYF
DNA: TGTGCCAGCAGCCCCGCCGGGACTAGCGCAGAGACCCAGTACTTC

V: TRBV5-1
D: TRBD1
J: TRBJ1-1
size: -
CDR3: CASSLAGTGGLLMNTEAFF
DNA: TGCGCCAGCAGCTTGGCCGGGACAGGGGGCCTCTTGATGAACACTGAAGCTTTCTTT

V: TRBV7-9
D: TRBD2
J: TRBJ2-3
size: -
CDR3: CASSQSGADTQYF
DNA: TGTGCCAGCAGCCAGAGCGGGGCAGATACGCAGTATTTT

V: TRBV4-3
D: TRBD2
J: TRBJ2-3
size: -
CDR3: CASSQDRAGGSTDTQYF
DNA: TGCGCCAGCAGCCAAGATCGGGCGGGGGGGAGCACAGATACGCAGTATTTT

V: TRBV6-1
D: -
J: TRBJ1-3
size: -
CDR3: CASTVGSAGNTIYF
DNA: TGTGCCAGCACGGTGGGCAGTGCAGGAAACACCATATATTTT

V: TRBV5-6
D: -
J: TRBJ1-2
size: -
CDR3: CASSLGGDYGYTF
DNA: TGTGCCAGCAGCTTGGGCGGGGACTATGGCTACACCTTC

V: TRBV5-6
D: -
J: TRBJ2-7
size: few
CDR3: CASSLGLSSYEQYF
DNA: TGTGCCAGCAGCTTGGGACTGAGCTCCTACGAGCAGTACTTC

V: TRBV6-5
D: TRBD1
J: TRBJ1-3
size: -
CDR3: CASSWQGQGSGNTIYF
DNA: TGTGCCAGCAGTTGGCAGGGACAGGGCTCTGGAAACACCATATATTTT

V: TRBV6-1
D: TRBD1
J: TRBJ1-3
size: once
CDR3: CASSEGQGVHTIYF
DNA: TGTGCCAGCAGTGAGGGTCAGGGGGTACACACCATATATTTT

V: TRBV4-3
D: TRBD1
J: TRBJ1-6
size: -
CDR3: CASSRKGQGGSPLHF
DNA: TGCGCCAGCAGCCGGAAGGGACAGGGTGGTTCACCCCTCCACTTT

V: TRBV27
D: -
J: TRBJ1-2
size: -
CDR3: CASSLSMRGAGYGYTF
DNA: TGTGCCAGCAGTTTATCGATGCGGGGGGCAGGCTATGGCTACACCTTC

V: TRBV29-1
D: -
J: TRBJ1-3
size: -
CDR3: CSVQTGSSGNTIYF
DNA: TGCAGCGTACAGACGGGGAGCTCTGGAAACACCATATATTTT

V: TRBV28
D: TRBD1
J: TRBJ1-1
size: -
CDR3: CASRSTGGTEAFF
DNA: TGTGCCAGCAGGTCCACAGGGGGCACTGAAGCTTTCTTT